What follows describes a single TCR beta chain. The data are from a study of early T cells in non-severe SARS-CoV-2 infection. Individual cDNA molecules received unique molecular identifiers. Via MiXCR, TCRdb re-called the 5' RACE reads, giving one row per CDR3 protein. Of 75,000 to 80,000 distinct CDR3 sequences in the sample, 15% to 18% were seen once. Trimming pared 4 bases from V and 0 bases from J, leaving 10 bases between. Germline CDR1 is DFQATT and CDR2 is SNEGSKA (reference sequence). This CDR3 spans 14 amino acids. Sequencing used whole blood. This sequence was found in an adult who was a healthcare worker with PCR-confirmed SARS-CoV-2 infection or an uninfected control (not recorded which). The J gene is TRBJ1-3, the V gene TRBV20-1; no reliable D call. CDR3 residues: CSATPGGSGNTIYF. DNA of the CDR3: TGCAGTGCTACCCCGGGTGGCTCTGGAAACACCATATATTTT.